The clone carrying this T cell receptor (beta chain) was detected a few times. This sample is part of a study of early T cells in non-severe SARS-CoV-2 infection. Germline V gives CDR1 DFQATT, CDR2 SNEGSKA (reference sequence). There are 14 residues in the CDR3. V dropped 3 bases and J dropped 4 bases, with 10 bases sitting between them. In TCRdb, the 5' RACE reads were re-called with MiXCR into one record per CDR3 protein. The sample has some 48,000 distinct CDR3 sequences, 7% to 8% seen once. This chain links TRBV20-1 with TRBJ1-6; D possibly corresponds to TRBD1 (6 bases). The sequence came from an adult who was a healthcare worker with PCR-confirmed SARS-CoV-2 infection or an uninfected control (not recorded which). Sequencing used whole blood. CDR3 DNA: TGCAGTGCTAGGACAGGAAATTATAATTCACCCCTCCACTTT. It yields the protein CSARTGNYNSPLHF.